This passage covers 31 T cell receptor beta chains from one sample sequenced in a study of molecular identifiers for immune sequencing clone quantification. Via MiXCR, TCRdb re-called the PCR reads, giving one row per CDR3 protein. The sample shows roughly 320,000 distinct CDR3 sequences, 20% to 25% of them seen only once. Input material: naive CD8+ T cells from blood, with Jurkat cell RNA spiked in. Subset meaning: FACS-sorted CD8+CD4-CCR7+CD45RA+ naive T cells. The receptors shown here come from a human donor in good health. Some libraries in this study had Jurkat cell RNA spiked in.

This clonotype was picked up one time. Mismatch with germline at one junction end may stem from a read error. This chain links TRBV2 with TRBJ1-1; D remains ambiguous. The CDR3 totals 13 residues. Germline CDR1 is SNHLY and CDR2 is FYNNEI. The CDR3 region has the DNA TGTACCAGCAGTGGAAGCATGAACACTGAAGCTTTCTTT. It specifies CTSSGSMNTEAFF.

Concerning this clonotype itself: This is likely a read error, given that the CDR3 carries no conserved phenylalanine or tryptophan at its end. The gene calls are TRBV27 and TRBJ2-7, with TRBD1 matching over 8 bases. This CDR3 comprises 13 residues. Germline trimming cut 6 bases from V and 3 bases from J; bases unmatched to any gene: 4. CDR1 MNHEY and CDR2 SMNVEV come from the germline V gene (reference sequence). The CDR3 bases are TGTGCCAGCAGCTGGGACAGGTACTACGAGCAGTACCTC. It specifies CASSWDRYYEQYL.

This clonotype was counted ten times or more. This chain links TRBV7-9 with TRBJ1-2; D possibly corresponds to TRBD1 (5 bases). This CDR3 region has 14 residues. The V gene's germline CDR1 is SEHNR and CDR2 FQNEAQ (reference sequence). With 7 bases removed from V and 4 bases from J, the gap between germline ends came to 16 bases. The CDR3 loop is CASTQSDRFYGYTF. The CDR3 nucleotides are TGTGCCAGCACCCAATCAGACAGATTCTATGGCTACACCTTC.

V usage is TRBV2 and J usage is TRBJ2-7, with 12 positions matching TRBD1. CDR1 is SNHLY, CDR2 FYNNEI, per germline. V was clipped by 6 bases and J by 2 bases; unmatched bases: 11. This CDR3 contains 17 residues. CDR3 amino acids: CASRTGTGGDRAYEQYF. The CDR3 DNA follows: TGTGCCAGCAGGACCGGGACAGGGGGCGACCGGGCCTACGAGCAGTACTTC.

The rearrangement links TRBV4-3 to TRBJ1-5; D perhaps matches TRBD1 (6 bases). With 0 bases removed from V and 6 bases from J, the gap between germline ends came to 12 bases. This CDR3 is built from 15 residues. Germline CDR1 reads LGHNA; CDR2 reads YSLEER. The CDR3 spells CASSQDISRGQPQHF. The CDR3 bases are TGCGCCAGCAGCCAAGATATAAGCAGGGGTCAGCCCCAGCATTTT.

As to this clonotype: Since the CDR3 does not end with the conserved phenylalanine or tryptophan, this likely comes from a read error. The chain recombines TRBV11-2 with TRBJ2-3; TRBD2 matches 9 bases. From germline, CDR1 is SGHAT and CDR2 FQNNGV. V lost 5 bases to trimming and J lost 0 bases; unmatched junction nucleotides: 6. CDR3 length: 16 residues. The DNA for the CDR3 is TGTGCCAGCAGCCGCCGACTAGCGGAAAGCACAGATACGCAGTATCTT. Protein product: CASSRRLAESTDTQYL.

This clonotype was observed many times. The chain couples TRBV30 to TRBJ1-4; TRBD1 matches at 10 bases. The CDR3 is 14 amino acids. Germline values: CDR1 GTSNPN, CDR2 SVGIG (reference sequence). V shed 0 bases, J shed 7 bases, and the junction held 2 bases outside the gene matches. The CDR3: CAWSVGQGVEKLFF. The CDR3 DNA reads TGTGCCTGGAGTGTAGGACAGGGGGTTGAAAAACTGTTTTTT.

The chain uses TRBV4-2 and TRBJ1-2; 7 positions match TRBD1. The trim removed 0 bases at V and 4 bases at J, leaving 5 bases unmatched. This CDR3 has 15 residues. Germline assignment: CDR1 LGHNA and CDR2 YNFKEQ. CDR3 protein: CASSQDAAGGYGYTF. The CDR3 DNA is TGTGCCAGCAGCCAAGATGCGGCAGGGGGCTATGGCTACACCTTC.

Points on this clonotype: Just one base apart from a much larger clone, this may be a read error. J is TRBJ2-7 and V is TRBV4-1; TRBD1 aligns across 9 bases. The DNA matches TRBJ2-1 better at its end, which makes the J call doubtful. Germline CDR1 and CDR2: MGHRA and YSYEKL. The CDR3 spans 16 residues. CDR3 nucleotide sequence: TGCGCCAGCAGCCAAGACTCCGGGACAGGGACTATCGAGCAGTTCTTC. It yields the protein CASSQDSGTGTIEQFF.

The chain links TRBV4-1 to TRBJ1-4, with 9 bases matching TRBD1. Germline trimming cut 4 bases from V and 3 bases from J; bases unmatched to any gene: 9. This CDR3 comprises 17 residues. CDR1 MGHRA and CDR2 YSYEKL come from the germline V gene. The CDR3 bases are TGCGCCAGCAGCCCACATGAGGGACAGGGCGCTAATGAAAAACTGTTTTTT. This translates into CASSPHEGQGANEKLFF.

Concerning this clonotype itself: Germline is not matched at one junction end, which may reflect a read error. The chain uses TRBV10-2 and TRBJ1-1; D perhaps matches TRBD1 (5 bases). Germline loops: CDR1 WSHSY, CDR2 SAAADI. This CDR3 is built from 15 residues. The CDR3 nucleotides read TGCGCCAGCAGCCACTCTCGGGGGTCCGGCACTGAAACTTTCTTT. This translates into CASSHSRGSGTETFF.

This clonotype was picked up many times. This chain uses TRBV5-7 with TRBJ2-2; D gene uncertain. TRBV5-7 is given ORF status, its function remaining uncertain. Trimming took off 1 base at V and 2 bases at J, with 18 bases between the two ends. The CDR3 covers 18 residues. CDR3 in amino acids: CASSLWAEEPLNTGELFF. CDR3 nucleotide sequence: TGTGCCAGCAGCTTGTGGGCGGAAGAGCCCCTAAACACCGGGGAGCTGTTTTTT.

Ten or more counts support this clonotype. V is TRBV7-2 and J is TRBJ2-3; D possibly corresponds to TRBD1 (6 bases). The CDR3 loop spans 16 amino acids. Trimming cost V 1 base and J 5 bases, with 16 bases left between them. The germline V gene encodes CDR1 SGHTA and CDR2 FQGNSA. CDR3 in amino acids: CASSLGRTAKQDTQYF. CDR3 DNA: TGTGCCAGCAGCTTAGGTCGGACAGCGAAACAAGATACGCAGTATTTT.

This clonotype was recorded at least ten times. The chain joins TRBV7-8 to TRBJ1-1; D is possibly TRBD1 (5 bases). The CDR3 totals 13 residues. Trimming cost V 6 bases and J 4 bases, with 12 bases left between them. CDR1 is SGHVS, CDR2 FQNEAQ, per germline. CDR3 sequence: CASRRGKGTEAFF. CDR3 sequence (DNA): TGTGCCAGCAGAAGGGGCAAGGGCACTGAAGCTTTCTTT.

This clonotype was recorded many times. This rearrangement joins TRBV13 to TRBJ2-5; maybe TRBD1 (7 bases). The germline V gene encodes CDR1 PRHDT and CDR2 FYEKMQ (reference sequence). With 5 bases removed from V and 4 bases from J, the gap between germline ends came to 17 bases. This CDR3 has 15 amino acids. The CDR3 region is CASSPRQGGRETQYF. CDR3 sequence (DNA): TGTGCCAGCAGCCCCAGACAGGGAGGCCGAGAGACCCAGTACTTC. Looking up the rest from reference TRBV13 and TRBJ2-5 gives the full variable domain: AAGVIQSPRHLIKEKRETATLKCYPIPRHDTVYWYQQGPGQDPQFLISFYEKMQSDKGSIPDRFSAQQFSDYHSELNMSSLELGDSALYFCASSPRQGGRETQYFGPGTRLLVL.

This chain uses TRBV5-8 with TRBJ1-3, with D perhaps matching TRBD1 (5 bases). The CDR3 has 16 residues. Germline-derived CDR1 and CDR2 are SGHTS and YDEGEE. With 0 bases removed from V and 5 bases from J, the gap between germline ends came to 15 bases. CDR3 region: CASSLGFGRERNTIYF. CDR3 nucleotide sequence: TGTGCCAGCAGCTTGGGTTTCGGCAGGGAAAGAAACACCATATATTTT.

This clonotype was recorded many times. This chain uses TRBV4-1 with TRBJ1-1; 11 bases line up with TRBD1. The V and J ends lost 4 bases and 8 bases, in that order; junction bases with no gene match: 9. Per the germline V gene, CDR1 is MGHRA and CDR2 is YSYEKL. The CDR3 covers 15 residues. The CDR3 region is CASSPTGQGAAEAFF. The CDR3 nucleotides are TGCGCCAGCAGCCCTACAGGACAGGGGGCTGCAGAAGCTTTCTTT.

This clonotype was counted ten times or more. The V and J genes are TRBV3-1 and TRBJ2-3; D call uncertain. V lost 1 base and J 2 bases, leaving 13 bases between the germline ends. The CDR3 loop spans 16 amino acids. Germline V CDR1 and CDR2: LGHDT, YNNKEL (reference sequence). CDR3 nucleotide sequence: TGTGCCAGCAGCCAAGGGTTAAGGATTTTCACAGATACGCAGTATTTT. Translation gives CASSQGLRIFTDTQYF.

Many counts were recorded for this clonotype. The V call is TRBV6-5, the J call TRBJ2-7; D could derive from TRBD1 or TRBD2 (6 bases each). The CDR3 sequence is 18 residues long. V was cut by 5 bases and J by 5 bases, with 28 bases left in between. Germline CDR1 and CDR2: MNHEY and SVGAGI. The CDR3 DNA follows: TGTGCCAGCAGTCCCTCCTTAGCCAGGGGAGGATTTATCGACGAGCAGTACTTC. Its protein product is CASSPSLARGGFIDEQYF.

The table lists this clonotype with many counts. The gene calls are TRBV7-3 and TRBJ1-1; the match to TRBD1 covers 10 bases. Germline V lookup: CDR1 SGHTA, CDR2 FQGTGA. Losses at the gene ends were 5 bases for V and 6 bases for J; bases not matched to a gene: 3. This CDR3 is built from 13 residues. The CDR3 loop reads CASSMTGGSEAFF. Written as DNA, the CDR3 is TGTGCCAGCAGCATGACAGGGGGCTCTGAAGCTTTCTTT.

The chain carries TRBV13 and TRBJ1-1, with 9 bases that match TRBD1. V lost 5 bases to trimming and J lost 6 bases; unmatched junction nucleotides: 10. CDR3 length equals 15 residues. Germline assignment: CDR1 PRHDT and CDR2 FYEKMQ (reference sequence). CDR3 residues: CASSAKDRGFPEAFF. DNA for the CDR3: TGTGCCAGCAGCGCCAAGGACAGGGGTTTCCCTGAAGCTTTCTTT.

This clonotype was observed many times. This chain links TRBV29-1 with TRBJ2-3; D gene ambiguous. CDR3 length: 11 amino acids. CDR1 is SQVTM, CDR2 ANQGSEA, per germline. DNA for the CDR3: TGCAGTGCGGAGAGCACAGATACGCAGTATTTT. Translated: CSAESTDTQYF.

This clonotype was seen repeatedly, ten times or more. The CDR3 spells CASSLDGGELFF. CDR3 DNA: TGTGCCAGCAGCTTAGATGGCGGGGAGCTGTTTTTT. This chain uses TRBV7-9 with TRBJ2-2; D remains ambiguous. The V gene's germline CDR1 is SEHNR and CDR2 FQNEAQ (reference sequence). This CDR3 has 12 amino acids. Trimming pared 1 base from V and 7 bases from J, leaving 4 bases between.

This clonotype was detected ten times or more. The chain employs TRBV5-1 and TRBJ2-7, with D tentatively TRBD1 (6 bases). This CDR3 region has 15 residues. V was cut by 4 bases and J by 0 bases, with 14 bases left in between. CDR1 is SGHRS and CDR2 is YFSETQ in the germline V gene. The CDR3: CASSLWTDSSYEQYF. The CDR3 nucleotides read TGCGCCAGCAGCCTGTGGACAGATAGCTCCTACGAGCAGTACTTC.

Points on this clonotype: A much bigger clone sits one base away, suggesting this may be a read error. The genes are TRBV30 and TRBJ1-1, with unresolved D. The length of the CDR3 is 13 residues. Per germline, CDR1 GTSNPN and CDR2 SVGIG (reference sequence). Here the CDR3 reads CVWSVGGFTEAFF. The CDR3 nucleotides are TGTGTCTGGAGTGTCGGCGGGTTCACTGAAGCTTTCTTT.

This clonotype was seen a handful of times. This chain joins TRBV27 and TRBJ2-3; TRBD2 aligns across 8 bases. Germline assignment: CDR1 MNHEY and CDR2 SMNVEV (reference sequence). Losses at the gene ends were 5 bases for V and 0 bases for J; bases not matched to a gene: 7. This CDR3 comprises 16 residues. The CDR3: CASSKLLAESTDTQYF. The CDR3 DNA reads TGTGCCAGCAGTAAACTACTAGCGGAGAGCACAGATACGCAGTATTTT.

A few counts support this clonotype. V usage is TRBV10-3 and J usage is TRBJ2-7, with no clear D. Looked up from germline, CDR1 is ENHRY and CDR2 is SYGVKD. The CDR3 loop spans 14 amino acids. Trimming shortened V by 4 bases and J by 6 bases, and 16 bases separated the two germline ends. The CDR3 DNA reads TGTGCCATCAGTGGTCAACCAGAGCCCCCCGAGCAGTACTTC. Its protein is CAISGQPEPPEQYF.

A word on this clonotype: A much more abundant neighbour one base away suggests this may be a read error. This chain uses TRBV20-1 with TRBJ2-3, with no clear D. With 3 bases removed from V and 0 bases from J, the gap between germline ends came to 13 bases. This CDR3 comprises 15 residues. Germline V gene data show CDR1 as DFQATT and CDR2 as SNEGSKA (reference sequence). The DNA for the CDR3 is TGCAGTGCTAGCCCGACTGGCGGCAGCACAGATACGCAGTATTTT. This encodes CSASPTGGSTDTQYF.

This clonotype was detected many times. The genes are TRBV6-6 and TRBJ1-3; D gene unclear. Germline V lookup: CDR1 MNHNY, CDR2 SVGAGI (reference sequence). This CDR3 spans 13 amino acids. V was trimmed by 2 bases and J by 9 bases, leaving 11 bases between them. The CDR3 is CASSYDPRVTIYF. As DNA, the CDR3 is TGTGCCAGCAGTTACGACCCGAGGGTCACCATATATTTT.

This clonotype appeared many times. V is TRBV30 and J is TRBJ2-1; 7 positions match TRBD1. Trimming took 1 base from V and 12 from J; bases not matched to a gene: 6. The CDR3 has 12 residues. CDR1 and CDR2 (germline): GTSNPN, SVGIG (reference sequence). The CDR3 nucleotides are TGTGCCTGGAGTGGACAGGGACCGGGGCAGTTCTTC. It is translated as CAWSGQGPGQFF.

This clonotype has at least ten counts. This chain links TRBV19 with TRBJ2-7; 10 bases line up with TRBD2. This CDR3 comprises 13 residues. From germline, CDR1 is LNHDA and CDR2 SQIVND (reference sequence). V dropped 9 bases and J dropped 4; count of bases not matched to a gene: 6. This CDR3 is CASSGLAIYEQYF. The CDR3 nucleotides read TGTGCCAGCTCGGGACTAGCGATATACGAGCAGTACTTC. Based on the CDR3 plus reference TRBV19 and TRBJ2-7, the full variable domain is DGGITQSPKYLFRKEGQNVTLSCEQNLNHDAMYWYRQDPGQGLRLIYYSQIVNDFQKGDIAEGYSVSREKKESFPLTVTSAQKNPTAFYLCASSGLAIYEQYFGPGTRLTVT.